Following are 9 T cell receptor beta chains from one sample sequenced in a study of T cell repertoires in cytomegalovirus infection. Antigen specificity for these receptors is unknown. In TCRdb, the reads were re-called with MiXCR into one record per CDR3 protein. The top ten clones hold roughly 74% of a sample with under 120,000 distinct CDR3 sequences, roughly 41% of them seen once. The source material was CD8+ T cells from cultured PBMCs, sampled from culture after CMV antigen stimulation. The receptors stem from a human donor in good health (CMV status not recorded). Some clones in this sample may be carry-over from other donors' samples.

This rearrangement joins TRBV6-1 to TRBJ2-2, with a weak D call TRBD1 (7 bases). The CDR3 sequence is 18 residues long. Per the germline V gene, CDR1 is MNHNS and CDR2 is SASEGT. The germline V and J ends were trimmed by 2 bases and 8 bases, with 24 bases remaining between them. The DNA of the CDR3 is TGTGCCAGCAGTGAAAGGGCGGGACAGACCGCCTTAAGTGGGGAGCTGTTTTTT. It specifies CASSERAGQTALSGELFF.

This clonotype was seen repeatedly, ten times or more. The V call is TRBV7-2, the J call TRBJ2-2; D is unclear. V lost 3 bases and J lost 1, with 9 bases in between. Per germline, CDR1 SGHTA and CDR2 FQGNSA. This CDR3 contains 15 residues. The CDR3 is CASSFPPENTGELFF. The CDR3 DNA is TGTGCCAGCAGCTTCCCCCCAGAGAACACCGGGGAGCTGTTTTTT.

V usage is TRBV7-8 and J usage is TRBJ2-1, with 7 bases that match TRBD1. CDR1 is SGHVS and CDR2 is FQNEAQ in the germline V gene. The V gene end was trimmed by 5 bases and the J gene end by 0 bases; junction bases not matched to a gene: 7. This CDR3 has 16 residues. The CDR3 here is CASSEGTASSYNEQFF. DNA for the CDR3: TGTGCCAGCAGCGAGGGGACAGCGAGCTCCTACAATGAGCAGTTCTTC.

This clonotype was detected only a few times. The chain employs TRBV19 and TRBJ1-2; 12 bases are shared with TRBD1. J gave up 8 bases and V 3 bases, and 7 bases lay outside the gene matches. The CDR3 consists of 15 residues. Germline V gene data show CDR1 as LNHDA and CDR2 as SQIVND (reference sequence). The CDR3 coding sequence is TGTGCCAGTAGTATTACCGGGACAGGGGGCGACGGCTACACCTTC. It yields the protein CASSITGTGGDGYTF.

The chain links TRBV6-5 to TRBJ2-1; no reliable D call. The V and J ends lost 2 bases and 6 bases respectively, with 8 bases between them. This CDR3 comprises 13 residues. Germline V CDR1 and CDR2: MNHEY, SVGAGI. As DNA, the CDR3 is TGTGCCAGCAGTTACGCAGGTTCCAATGAGCAGTTCTTC. Protein product: CASSYAGSNEQFF.

This clonotype occurred a few times. The J gene is TRBJ2-1, the V gene TRBV28, with D unresolved. This CDR3 spans 14 amino acids. CDR1 MDHEN and CDR2 SYDVKM come from the germline V gene. The V and J ends lost 1 base and 5 bases respectively, with 9 bases between them. As DNA, the CDR3 is TGTGCCAGCAGTTTATTGTATGGTGACAATGAGCAGTTCTTC. Protein sequence: CASSLLYGDNEQFF.

Concerning this clonotype: Sequence at one end of the junction differs from germline and may be a read error. The chain joins TRBV7-6 to TRBJ2-5; D possibly corresponds to TRBD2 (5 bases). Germline CDR1 is SGHVS and CDR2 is FNYEAQ. The length of the CDR3 is 13 residues. The CDR3, as DNA: TGTTCCAGCAGCTCCGGACTTTCGGAGACCCAGTACTTC. It is translated as CSSSSGLSETQYF. The full variable domain, in which reference TRBV7-6 and TRBJ2-5 provide the parts outside the CDR3, is GAGVSQSPRYKVTKRGQDVALRCDPISGHVSLYWYRQALGQGPEFLTYFNYEAQQDKSGLPNDRFSAERPEGSISTLTIQRTEQRDSAMYRCSSSSGLSETQYFGPGTRLLVL.

This clonotype occurred a few times. The genes are TRBV10-3 and TRBJ2-1, with 8 positions matching TRBD1. Germline loops: CDR1 ENHRY, CDR2 SYGVKD. J gave up 0 bases and V 4 bases, and 5 bases lay outside the gene matches. CDR3 length: 16 residues. This chain's CDR3 is CAISARQGHSYNEQFF. The DNA of the CDR3 is TGTGCCATCAGTGCGCGACAGGGGCACTCCTACAATGAGCAGTTCTTC.

This rearrangement joins TRBV19 to TRBJ2-1; TRBD1 agrees at 9 bases. Per germline, CDR1 LNHDA and CDR2 SQIVND (reference sequence). The CDR3 sequence is 16 residues long. V shed 3 bases and J 6 bases; nucleotides not matched to a gene: 9. CDR3 region: CASSILQGQGVNEQFF. CDR3 bases: TGTGCCAGTAGTATTCTCCAGGGACAGGGAGTCAATGAGCAGTTCTTC.